The source of this T cell receptor (beta chain) is a study of CD8 T cells in ankylosing spondylitis. Germline lookup yields CDR1 MNHEY and CDR2 SMNVEV (reference sequence). The CDR3 loop spans 20 amino acids. V was pared by 6 bases and J by 3 bases, with 26 bases of the junction left unmatched. Findings and limits, study-wide: Reports say disease-linked clones showed up significantly more in matched ankylosing spondylitis synovial fluid. A motif of fewer than ten highly homologous TCR beta variants was seen as apparently characteristic of ankylosing spondylitis blood.

TCRdb ran MiXCR on the 5' RACE reads and lists one entry per CDR3 protein. In the table there are under 950,000 distinct CDR3 sequences, roughly 20% of which are singletons. This clonotype was seen a few times. The target antigen is unknown. The receptor was derived from a male donor with ankylosing spondylitis. The chain couples TRBV27 to TRBJ2-7; 7 bases match TRBD1. Sequences were obtained from blood, either unsorted or a sorted T cell fraction (not recorded which). In nucleotides, the CDR3 is TGTGCCAGCAGAGGGCCTCCTACGGACAGGAATCATCATCGGGTCTACGAGCAGTACTTC. Amino acids: CASRGPPTDRNHHRVYEQYF.